Listed below are T cell receptor beta chains from one sample, sequenced in a study of cytomegalovirus exposure and HLA in healthy donors. Data came from immunoSEQ multiplex PCR; TCRdb stores just in-frame clones and leaves some out. The sample shows 170,000 or so clones, roughly 85% of them seen only once. Source material: PBMCs. The receptors here all came from a woman aged 40 to 50 in good health and CMV-seronegative. CDR3s include the opening cysteine and the closing phenylalanine or tryptophan. Each record gives: D gene, J gene, V gene, clone size, CDR3 protein, CDR3 DNA. D genes are given only for firm matches. Size values are once, few and many counts, or a class for expanded clones, and some rows have none.

d_gene: TRBD1; j_gene: TRBJ2-7; v_gene: TRBV14; abundance: NA; CDR3aa: CASSHRRSGTGVGYEQYF; CDR3nt: TGTGCCAGCAGCCACCGCCGGTCGGGGACAGGGGTTGGTTACGAGCAGTACTTC
d_gene: TRBD1; j_gene: TRBJ1-2; v_gene: TRBV6-1; abundance: NA; CDR3aa: CAGGRTGKANYGYTF; CDR3nt: TGTGCCGGGGGACGGACAGGGAAAGCTAACTATGGCTACACCTTC
d_gene: NA; j_gene: TRBJ2-3; v_gene: TRBV11-3; abundance: NA; CDR3aa: CASSPSADRYTDTQYF; CDR3nt: TGTGCCAGCAGCCCTAGTGCTGACAGGTATACAGATACGCAGTATTTT
d_gene: NA; j_gene: TRBJ1-1; v_gene: TRBV4-2; abundance: NA; CDR3aa: CASSQDLLGRTEAFF; CDR3nt: TGTGCCAGCAGCCAAGATCTATTAGGGAGGACTGAAGCTTTCTTT
d_gene: TRBD2; j_gene: TRBJ2-5; v_gene: TRBV4-2; abundance: NA; CDR3aa: CASSQRTSGGQETQYF; CDR3nt: TGTGCCAGCAGCCAAAGGACTAGCGGGGGCCAAGAGACCCAGTACTTC
d_gene: NA; j_gene: TRBJ2-7; v_gene: TRBV6-6; abundance: NA; CDR3aa: CASSYSSQYEQYF; CDR3nt: TGTGCCAGCAGTTACTCGAGCCAATACGAGCAGTACTTC
d_gene: NA; j_gene: TRBJ1-4; v_gene: TRBV27; abundance: NA; CDR3aa: CASSQPGLREKLFF; CDR3nt: TGTGCCAGCAGCCAACCGGGATTGCGGGAAAAACTGTTTTTT
d_gene: NA; j_gene: TRBJ2-7; v_gene: TRBV18; abundance: NA; CDR3aa: CASSLTQGNYEQYF; CDR3nt: TGTGCCAGCTCACTGACCCAGGGGAACTACGAGCAGTACTTC
d_gene: NA; j_gene: TRBJ1-1; v_gene: TRBV19; abundance: NA; CDR3aa: CASSPRRWTEAFF; CDR3nt: TGTGCCAGTAGCCCCCGGAGGTGGACTGAAGCTTTCTTT
d_gene: TRBD2; j_gene: TRBJ2-3; v_gene: TRBV13; abundance: once; CDR3aa: CASTSGTTDTQYF; CDR3nt: TGTGCCTCGACTAGCGGGACAACAGATACGCAGTATTTT
d_gene: NA; j_gene: TRBJ2-6; v_gene: TRBV11-1; abundance: NA; CDR3aa: CASSLRGSGANVLTF; CDR3nt: TGTGCCAGCAGCCTCCGGGGTTCAGGGGCCAACGTCCTGACTTTC
d_gene: NA; j_gene: TRBJ2-5; v_gene: TRBV10-3; abundance: NA; CDR3aa: CAISGTTSQETQYF; CDR3nt: TGTGCCATCAGTGGGACTACGAGCCAAGAGACCCAGTACTTC
d_gene: NA; j_gene: TRBJ1-1; v_gene: TRBV5-1; abundance: few; CDR3aa: CASSLDQGNTEAFF; CDR3nt: TGCGCCAGCAGCTTGGACCAGGGGAACACTGAAGCTTTCTTT
d_gene: NA; j_gene: TRBJ2-7; v_gene: TRBV27; abundance: NA; CDR3aa: CASSLAGYYEQYF; CDR3nt: TGTGCCAGCAGTTTAGCGGGTTACTACGAGCAGTACTTC
d_gene: NA; j_gene: TRBJ1-4; v_gene: TRBV6-1; abundance: NA; CDR3aa: CASSYNEKLFF; CDR3nt: TGTGCCAGCAGTTACAACGAAAAACTGTTTTTT
d_gene: NA; j_gene: TRBJ2-7; v_gene: TRBV14; abundance: NA; CDR3aa: CASSQGYRNYEQYF; CDR3nt: TGTGCCAGCAGCCAAGGGTATAGAAACTACGAGCAGTACTTC
d_gene: TRBD2; j_gene: TRBJ2-7; v_gene: TRBV2; abundance: NA; CDR3aa: CASSASRTSGGYEQYF; CDR3nt: TGTGCCAGCAGTGCGAGCCGGACTAGCGGGGGCTACGAGCAGTACTTC
d_gene: TRBD1; j_gene: TRBJ1-4; v_gene: TRBV7-9; abundance: few; CDR3aa: CASSSLRGPGEKLFF; CDR3nt: TGTGCCAGCAGCTCTCTCAGGGGGCCGGGGGAAAAACTGTTTTTT
d_gene: TRBD1; j_gene: TRBJ2-2; v_gene: TRBV19; abundance: NA; CDR3aa: CATRDSPNTGELFF; CDR3nt: TGTGCCACCCGGGACAGCCCGAACACCGGGGAGCTGTTTTTT
d_gene: NA; j_gene: TRBJ1-3; v_gene: TRBV30; abundance: NA; CDR3aa: CAWNRAGNTIYF; CDR3nt: TGTGCCTGGAACAGGGCTGGAAACACCATATATTTT
d_gene: TRBD1; j_gene: TRBJ2-7; v_gene: TRBV7-9; abundance: NA; CDR3aa: CAGDRDEQYF; CDR3nt: TGTGCCGGAGACAGGGACGAGCAGTACTTC
d_gene: TRBD1; j_gene: TRBJ1-2; v_gene: TRBV18; abundance: NA; CDR3aa: CASSPLGTANF; CDR3nt: TGTGCCAGCTCACCACTGGGGACAGCCAACTTC
d_gene: TRBD1; j_gene: TRBJ2-7; v_gene: TRBV7-8; abundance: NA; CDR3aa: CASSLTQGGYEQYF; CDR3nt: TGTGCCAGCAGCTTAACACAGGGGGGATACGAGCAGTACTTC
d_gene: NA; j_gene: TRBJ1-4; v_gene: TRBV7-5; abundance: NA; CDR3aa: CARSLRGIDEKLFF; CDR3nt: TGTGCCAGAAGCCTCAGGGGCATTGATGAAAAACTGTTTTTT
d_gene: NA; j_gene: TRBJ2-7; v_gene: TRBV11-2; abundance: NA; CDR3aa: CASSFVRGAAYEQYF; CDR3nt: TGTGCCAGCAGCTTCGTTCGGGGAGCCGCCTACGAGCAGTACTTC
d_gene: TRBD2; j_gene: TRBJ2-7; v_gene: TRBV20-1; abundance: few; CDR3aa: CSAGEGYEQYF; CDR3nt: TGCAGTGCTGGGGAGGGATACGAGCAGTACTTC
d_gene: TRBD1; j_gene: TRBJ2-6; v_gene: TRBV5-1; abundance: NA; CDR3aa: CASSLWGQGSPSGANVLTF; CDR3nt: TGCGCCAGCAGCTTGTGGGGACAGGGGAGCCCCTCTGGGGCCAACGTCCTGACTTTC
d_gene: TRBD2; j_gene: TRBJ2-3; v_gene: TRBV2; abundance: once; CDR3aa: CASSEGTSGVGDTQYF; CDR3nt: TGTGCCAGCAGTGAAGGGACTAGCGGGGTCGGGGATACGCAGTATTTT
d_gene: TRBD1; j_gene: TRBJ2-3; v_gene: TRBV30; abundance: NA; CDR3aa: CAWRVRGLTDTQYF; CDR3nt: TGTGCCTGGAGGGTAAGGGGGCTAACAGATACGCAGTATTTT
d_gene: NA; j_gene: TRBJ1-2; v_gene: TRBV2; abundance: NA; CDR3aa: CASSEGEGYTF; CDR3nt: TGTGCCAGCAGTGAAGGGGAGGGCTACACCTTC
d_gene: NA; j_gene: TRBJ2-5; v_gene: TRBV5-1; abundance: once; CDR3aa: CASSSLGTSQETQYF; CDR3nt: TGCGCCAGCAGCTCCCTCGGGACTTCTCAAGAGACCCAGTACTTC
d_gene: NA; j_gene: TRBJ1-2; v_gene: TRBV4-1; abundance: few; CDR3aa: CASSQSAQALWGYTF; CDR3nt: TGCGCCAGCAGCCAATCCGCTCAGGCCCTCTGGGGCTACACCTTC
d_gene: NA; j_gene: TRBJ1-5; v_gene: TRBV19; abundance: NA; CDR3aa: CASSIGQGQGNQPQHF; CDR3nt: TGTGCCAGTAGTATAGGCCAGGGGCAAGGCAATCAGCCCCAGCATTTT
d_gene: TRBD1; j_gene: TRBJ1-2; v_gene: TRBV7-6; abundance: NA; CDR3aa: CASSLGQGENGYTF; CDR3nt: TGTGCCAGCAGCTTGGGACAGGGGGAGAATGGCTACACCTTC
d_gene: TRBD1; j_gene: TRBJ2-5; v_gene: TRBV28; abundance: NA; CDR3aa: CASRYRGKVQETQYF; CDR3nt: TGTGCCAGCAGATACAGGGGCAAAGTCCAAGAGACCCAGTACTTC
d_gene: NA; j_gene: TRBJ2-1; v_gene: TRBV6-1; abundance: few; CDR3aa: CASSELRTYNEQFF; CDR3nt: TGTGCCAGCAGTGAATTGAGGACTTACAATGAGCAGTTCTTC
d_gene: NA; j_gene: TRBJ2-4; v_gene: TRBV19; abundance: once; CDR3aa: CASMQGPLTPIQYF; CDR3nt: TGTGCCAGTATGCAGGGCCCCCTGACCCCAATTCAGTACTTC